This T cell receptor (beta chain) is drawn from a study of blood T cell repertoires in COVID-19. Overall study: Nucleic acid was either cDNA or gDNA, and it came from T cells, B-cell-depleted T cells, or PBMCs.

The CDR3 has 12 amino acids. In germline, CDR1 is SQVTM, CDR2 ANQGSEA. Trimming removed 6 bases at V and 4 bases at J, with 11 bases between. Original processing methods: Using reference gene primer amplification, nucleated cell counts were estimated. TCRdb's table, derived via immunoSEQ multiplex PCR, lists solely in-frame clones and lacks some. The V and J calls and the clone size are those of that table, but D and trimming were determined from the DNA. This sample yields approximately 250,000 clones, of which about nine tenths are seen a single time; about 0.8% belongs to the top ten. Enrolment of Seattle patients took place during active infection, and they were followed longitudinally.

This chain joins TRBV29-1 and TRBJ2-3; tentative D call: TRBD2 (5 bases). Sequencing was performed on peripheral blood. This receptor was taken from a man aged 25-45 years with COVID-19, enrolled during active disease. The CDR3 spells CSVADGADTQYF. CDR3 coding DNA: TGCAGCGTAGCGGACGGCGCAGATACGCAGTATTTT.